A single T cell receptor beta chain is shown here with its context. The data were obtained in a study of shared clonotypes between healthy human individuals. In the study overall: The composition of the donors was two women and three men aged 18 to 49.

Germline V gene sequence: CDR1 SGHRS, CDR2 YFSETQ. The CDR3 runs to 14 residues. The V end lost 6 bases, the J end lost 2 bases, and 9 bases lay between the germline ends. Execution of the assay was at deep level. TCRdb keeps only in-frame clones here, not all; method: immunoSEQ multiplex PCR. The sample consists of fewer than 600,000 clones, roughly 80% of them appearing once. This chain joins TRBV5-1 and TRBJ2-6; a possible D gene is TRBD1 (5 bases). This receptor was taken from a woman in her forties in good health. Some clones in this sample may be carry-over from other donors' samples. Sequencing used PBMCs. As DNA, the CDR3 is TGCGCCAGCACCTCGACAGCTGGGGCCAACGTCCTGACTTTC. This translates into CASTSTAGANVLTF.